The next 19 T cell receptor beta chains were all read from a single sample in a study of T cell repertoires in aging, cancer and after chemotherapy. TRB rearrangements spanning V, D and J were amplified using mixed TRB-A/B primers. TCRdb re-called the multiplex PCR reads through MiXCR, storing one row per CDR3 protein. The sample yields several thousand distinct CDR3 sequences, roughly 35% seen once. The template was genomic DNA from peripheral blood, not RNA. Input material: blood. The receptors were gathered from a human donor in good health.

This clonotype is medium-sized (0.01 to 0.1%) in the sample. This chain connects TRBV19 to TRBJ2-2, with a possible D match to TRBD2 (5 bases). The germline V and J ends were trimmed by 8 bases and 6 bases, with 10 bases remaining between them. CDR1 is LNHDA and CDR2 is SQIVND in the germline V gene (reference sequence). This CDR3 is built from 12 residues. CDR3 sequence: CASRREPGELFF. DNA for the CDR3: TGTGCCAGTCGAAGGGAGCCCGGGGAGCTGTTTTTT.

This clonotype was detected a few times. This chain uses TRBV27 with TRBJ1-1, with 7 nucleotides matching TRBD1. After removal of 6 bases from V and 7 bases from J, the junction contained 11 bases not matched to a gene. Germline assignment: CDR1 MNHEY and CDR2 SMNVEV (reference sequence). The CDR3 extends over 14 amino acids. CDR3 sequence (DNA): TGTGCCAGCAGAATAGCGGACAGGAAAAATGAAGCTTTCTTT. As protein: CASRIADRKNEAFF.

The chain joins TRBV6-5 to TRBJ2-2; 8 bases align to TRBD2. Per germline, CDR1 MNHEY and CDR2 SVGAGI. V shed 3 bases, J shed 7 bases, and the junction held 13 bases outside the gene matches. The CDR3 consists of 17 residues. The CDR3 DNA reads TGTGCCAGCAGTTATAGGGGCCTAGCGGGTGGGTTCGGGGAGCTGTTTTTT. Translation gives CASSYRGLAGGFGELFF.

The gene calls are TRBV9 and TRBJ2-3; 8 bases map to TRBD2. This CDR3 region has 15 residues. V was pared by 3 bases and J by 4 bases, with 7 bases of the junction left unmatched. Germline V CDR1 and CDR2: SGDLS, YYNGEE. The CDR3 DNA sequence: TGTGCCAGCAGCGCCGTGGGGACTAGTTCAGATACGCAGTATTTT. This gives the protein CASSAVGTSSDTQYF.

The CDR3 DNA reads TGTGCCAGCAGTTTCAGACTGAGGGCCCACGAGCAGTACTTC. It yields the protein CASSFRLRAHEQYF. This chain uses TRBV27 with TRBJ2-7; D perhaps matches TRBD2 (5 bases). V lost 3 bases to trimming and J lost 5 bases, with 14 bases between them. The CDR3 contains 14 residues. Germline V gives CDR1 MNHEY, CDR2 SMNVEV (reference sequence).

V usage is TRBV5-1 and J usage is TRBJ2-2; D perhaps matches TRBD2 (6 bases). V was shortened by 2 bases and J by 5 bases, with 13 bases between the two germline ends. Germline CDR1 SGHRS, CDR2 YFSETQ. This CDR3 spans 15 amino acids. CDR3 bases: TGCGCCAGCAGCTTCGACGACGGAGGGACCGGGGAGCTGTTTTTT. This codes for CASSFDDGGTGELFF.

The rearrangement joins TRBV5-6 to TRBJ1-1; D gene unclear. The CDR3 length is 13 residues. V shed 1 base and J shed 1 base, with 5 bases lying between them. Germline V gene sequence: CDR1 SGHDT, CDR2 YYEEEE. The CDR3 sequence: CASSLRPNTEAFF. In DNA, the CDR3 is TGTGCCAGCAGCTTGCGCCCGAACACTGAAGCTTTCTTT.

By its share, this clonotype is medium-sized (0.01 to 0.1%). CDR3 region: CASSSSPSSYNEQFF. CDR3 coding DNA: TGTGCCAGCAGCTCCAGCCCCAGCTCCTACAATGAGCAGTTCTTC. The chain carries TRBV5-4 and TRBJ2-1; D is undetermined. Germline values: CDR1 SGHNT, CDR2 YYREEE (reference sequence). The CDR3 length is 15 residues. The V end was cut by 3 bases, the J end by 0 bases, with 10 bases between.

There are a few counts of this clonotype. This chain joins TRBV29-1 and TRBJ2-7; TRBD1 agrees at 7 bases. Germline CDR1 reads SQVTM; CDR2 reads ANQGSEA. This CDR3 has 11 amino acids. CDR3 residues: CSVQGSYEQYF. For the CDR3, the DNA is TGCAGTGTACAGGGGTCCTACGAGCAGTACTTC.

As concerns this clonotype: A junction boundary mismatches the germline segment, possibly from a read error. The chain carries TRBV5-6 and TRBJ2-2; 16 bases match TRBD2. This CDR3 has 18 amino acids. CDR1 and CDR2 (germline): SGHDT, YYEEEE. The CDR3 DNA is TGCGCCAGCAGCTCGGGACTAGCGGGGGGGACCAACACCGGGGAGCTGTTTTTT. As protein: CASSSGLAGGTNTGELFF.

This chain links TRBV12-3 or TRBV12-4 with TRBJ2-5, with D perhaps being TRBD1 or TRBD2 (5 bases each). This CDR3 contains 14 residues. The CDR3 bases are TGTGCTAGTGGCAGAGGGACCACCTGGGAGACCCAGTACTTC. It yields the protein CASGRGTTWETQYF.

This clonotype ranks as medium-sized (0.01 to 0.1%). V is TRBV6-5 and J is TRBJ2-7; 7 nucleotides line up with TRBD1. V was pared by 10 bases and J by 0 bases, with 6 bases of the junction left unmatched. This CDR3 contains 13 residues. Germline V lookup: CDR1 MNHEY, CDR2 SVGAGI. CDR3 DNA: TGTGCCACATACAGGGACAGCTCCTACGAGCAGTACTTC. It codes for CATYRDSSYEQYF.

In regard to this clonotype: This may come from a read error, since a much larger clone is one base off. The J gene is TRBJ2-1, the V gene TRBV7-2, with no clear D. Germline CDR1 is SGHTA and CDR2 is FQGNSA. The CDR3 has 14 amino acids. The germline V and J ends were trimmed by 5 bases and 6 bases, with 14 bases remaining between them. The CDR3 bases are TGTGCCAGCAGCCACACTTATCCCGCCAATGAGCAGTTCTTC. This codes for CASSHTYPANEQFF.

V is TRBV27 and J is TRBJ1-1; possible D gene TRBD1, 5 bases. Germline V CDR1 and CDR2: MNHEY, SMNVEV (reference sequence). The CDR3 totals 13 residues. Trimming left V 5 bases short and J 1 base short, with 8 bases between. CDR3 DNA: TGTGCCAGCAGTATAACAGGGAACACTGAAGCTTTCTTT. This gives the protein CASSITGNTEAFF.

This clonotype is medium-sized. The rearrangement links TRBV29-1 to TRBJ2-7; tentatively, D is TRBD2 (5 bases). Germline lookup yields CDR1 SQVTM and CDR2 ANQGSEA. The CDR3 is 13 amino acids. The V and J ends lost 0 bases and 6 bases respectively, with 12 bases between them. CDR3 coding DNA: TGCAGCGTTGAAGATCGTGTGGGGAGCGAGCAGTACTTC. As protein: CSVEDRVGSEQYF.

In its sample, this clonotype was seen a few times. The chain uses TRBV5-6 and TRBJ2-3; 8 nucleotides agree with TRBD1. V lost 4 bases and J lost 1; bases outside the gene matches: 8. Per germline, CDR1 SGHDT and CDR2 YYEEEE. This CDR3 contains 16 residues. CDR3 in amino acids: CASSLGQGAGTDTQYF. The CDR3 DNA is TGTGCCAGCAGCCTCGGACAGGGCGCGGGCACAGATACGCAGTATTTT.

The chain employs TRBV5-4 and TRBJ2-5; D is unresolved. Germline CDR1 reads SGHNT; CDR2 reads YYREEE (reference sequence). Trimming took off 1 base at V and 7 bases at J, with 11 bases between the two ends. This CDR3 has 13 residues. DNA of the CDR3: TGTGCCAGCAGCTTGACCGGGCCGGGGACCCAGTACTTC. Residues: CASSLTGPGTQYF.

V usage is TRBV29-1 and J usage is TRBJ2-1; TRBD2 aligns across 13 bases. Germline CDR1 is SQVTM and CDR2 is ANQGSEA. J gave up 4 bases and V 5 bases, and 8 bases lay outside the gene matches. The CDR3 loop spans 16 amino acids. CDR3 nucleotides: TGCAGCGTTCACCCCCCGGGACTAGCGGGATACAATGAGCAGTTCTTC. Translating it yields CSVHPPGLAGYNEQFF.

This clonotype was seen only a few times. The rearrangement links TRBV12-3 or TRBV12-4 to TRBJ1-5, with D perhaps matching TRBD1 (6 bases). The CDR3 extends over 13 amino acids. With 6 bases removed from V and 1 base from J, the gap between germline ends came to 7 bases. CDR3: CASRQGSNQPQHF. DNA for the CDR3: TGTGCCAGCAGGCAGGGGAGCAATCAGCCCCAGCATTTT.